The clone carrying this T cell receptor (beta chain) appeared once. Its antigen is unidentified. In the naive CD8 group, cells lacked CD45RO and were positively selected for CCR7, so terminally differentiated effector memory CD45RA+ cells were left out. The entry originates in a study of shared clonotypes between healthy human individuals. Study observations and caveats: Approximately 4.6% of naive CD4 clonotypes were common to a few donors. On the whole, naive subsets had larger estimated richness than memory subsets had.

The assay was immunoSEQ multiplex PCR, and TCRdb's table has in-frame clones only and misses some. The sample shows a few million clones, just under 95% of them seen only once. Germline CDR1 MGHRA, CDR2 YSYEKL. V shed 3 bases, J shed 3 bases, and the junction held 8 bases outside the gene matches. The CDR3 is 16 amino acids. The chain joins TRBV4-1 to TRBJ2-7, with 10 bases identical to TRBD1. Sequencing used naive CD8+ T cells from PBMCs. This receptor was taken from a man younger than 30 in good health. Some clones in this sample may be carry-over from other donors' samples. The CDR3 protein is CASSQYGDRGFYEQYF. CDR3 coding DNA: TGCGCCAGCAGCCAGTACGGGGACAGGGGATTCTACGAGCAGTACTTC.